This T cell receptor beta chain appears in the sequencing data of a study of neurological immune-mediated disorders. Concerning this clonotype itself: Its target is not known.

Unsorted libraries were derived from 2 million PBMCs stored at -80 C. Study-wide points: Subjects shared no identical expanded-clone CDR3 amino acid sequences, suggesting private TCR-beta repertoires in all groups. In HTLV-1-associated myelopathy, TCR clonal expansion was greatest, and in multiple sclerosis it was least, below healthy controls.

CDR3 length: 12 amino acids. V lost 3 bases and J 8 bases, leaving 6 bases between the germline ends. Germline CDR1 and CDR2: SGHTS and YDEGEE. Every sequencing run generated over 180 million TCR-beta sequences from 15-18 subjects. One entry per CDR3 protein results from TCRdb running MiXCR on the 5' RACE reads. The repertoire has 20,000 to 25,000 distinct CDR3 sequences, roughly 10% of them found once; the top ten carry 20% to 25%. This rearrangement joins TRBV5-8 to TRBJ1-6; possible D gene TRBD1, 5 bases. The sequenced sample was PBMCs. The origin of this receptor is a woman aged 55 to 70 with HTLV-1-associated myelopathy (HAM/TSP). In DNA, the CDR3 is TGTGCCAGCAGCTGGGGACATTCACCCCTCCACTTT. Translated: CASSWGHSPLHF. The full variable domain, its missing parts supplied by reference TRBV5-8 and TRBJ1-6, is EAGVTQSPTHLIKTRGQQATLRCSPISGHTSVYWYQQALGLGLQFLLWYDEGEERNRGNFPPRFSGRQFPNYSSELNVNALELEDSALYLCASSWGHSPLHFGNGTRLTVT.